This is a list of T cell receptor beta chains from one sample in a study of T cell changes during pregnancy in multiple sclerosis. Here immunoSEQ multiplex PCR was the method, and the copy in TCRdb shows in-frame clones only, minus some. This sample carries 30,000 to 45,000 clones, over 90% of them seen once, and the ten largest clones take 0.43%. The starting material was CD4+ T cells from peripheral blood mononuclear cells, obtained in the third trimester of pregnancy. The receptors shown here come from a female donor in good health, enrolled as a control in a pregnancy study. Both conserved end residues are part of each CDR3. Fields, in order: CDR3 protein, CDR3 DNA, D gene, clone size, J gene, V gene. A D gene is named only where the DNA matches it firmly. Size tells how often a clone was seen (once, few, many) or the class of an expanded clone, and some rows leave it out.

CDR3: CASKGQGLLSNQPQHF
DNA: TGTGCCAGCAAGGGACAGGGACTTCTTAGCAATCAGCCCCAGCATTTT
D: TRBD1
size: .
J: TRBJ1-5
V: TRBV27

CDR3: CASSARPGPRNYGYTF
DNA: TGCGCCAGCAGCGCACGACCGGGTCCGCGGAACTATGGCTACACCTTC
D: .
size: few
J: TRBJ1-2
V: TRBV4-3

CDR3: CAWSARTSSPYEQYF
DNA: TGTGCCTGGAGTGCAAGGACTAGCTCACCCTACGAGCAGTACTTC
D: TRBD2
size: .
J: TRBJ2-7
V: TRBV30

CDR3: CASSPRLSEDNSPLHF
DNA: TGTGCCAGCAGCCCCCGGTTATCGGAGGACAATTCACCCCTCCACTTT
D: .
size: once
J: TRBJ1-6
V: TRBV4-2

CDR3: CASSTGTKVRGEKLFF
DNA: TGTGCCAGCTCAACCGGGACAAAGGTTAGGGGTGAAAAACTGTTTTTT
D: .
size: .
J: TRBJ1-4
V: TRBV18

CDR3: CASSPTGTGGSYGYTF
DNA: TGTGCCAGCTCACCGACCGGGACGGGGGGCTCCTATGGCTACACCTTC
D: .
size: .
J: TRBJ1-2
V: TRBV18

CDR3: CASSTLARPEAFF
DNA: TGTGCCAGCAGCACTCTCGCTAGGCCCGAAGCTTTCTTT
D: .
size: .
J: TRBJ1-1
V: TRBV28

CDR3: CASRTGKANNQPQHF
DNA: TGTGCCAGCAGAACAGGGAAGGCGAACAATCAGCCCCAGCATTTT
D: .
size: few
J: TRBJ1-5
V: TRBV27

CDR3: CASSLPTGRQAEQFF
DNA: TGTGCCAGCAGTTTACCCACCGGGAGGCAGGCTGAGCAGTTCTTC
D: TRBD2
size: .
J: TRBJ2-1
V: TRBV28

CDR3: CASSPTPGNHGYTF
DNA: TGCGCCAGCAGCCCTACTCCAGGGAACCATGGCTACACCTTC
D: .
size: .
J: TRBJ1-2
V: TRBV4-3

CDR3: CASSFYPGNTIYF
DNA: TGCGCCAGCAGCTTTTATCCCGGAAACACCATATATTTT
D: .
size: .
J: TRBJ1-3
V: TRBV5-1

CDR3: CASSPRQGESPLHF
DNA: TGTGCCAGCAGCCCTCGACAGGGGGAATCACCCCTCCACTTT
D: TRBD1
size: .
J: TRBJ1-6
V: TRBV7-6

CDR3: CASSVDSNYGYTF
DNA: TGTGCCAGCAGCGTAGACAGCAACTATGGCTACACCTTC
D: .
size: .
J: TRBJ1-2
V: TRBV9

CDR3: CASSQDFGGSGNTIYF
DNA: TGCGCCAGCAGCCAAGATTTCGGGGGCTCTGGAAACACCATATATTTT
D: .
size: .
J: TRBJ1-3
V: TRBV4-3

CDR3: CASSFTGGNTEAFF
DNA: TGTGCCAGCAGCTTCACAGGGGGGAACACTGAAGCTTTCTTT
D: TRBD1
size: .
J: TRBJ1-1
V: TRBV7-2

CDR3: CASSLVKDRFAFF
DNA: TGTGCCAGCAGTTTGGTGAAGGACAGATTCGCTTTCTTT
D: .
size: .
J: TRBJ1-1
V: TRBV28

CDR3: CASSLRGGETLSAFF
DNA: TGTGCCAGCAGCTTGAGGGGGGGCGAAACTTTATCGGCTTTCTTT
D: .
size: .
J: TRBJ1-1
V: TRBV5-8

CDR3: CASSLAPPQGTQYF
DNA: TGCGCCAGCAGCCTCGCTCCACCTCAGGGGACCCAGTACTTC
D: .
size: .
J: TRBJ2-5
V: TRBV10-2

CDR3: CASSLQNTEAFF
DNA: TGTGCCAGCAGCTTACAGAACACTGAAGCTTTCTTT
D: .
size: .
J: TRBJ1-1
V: TRBV7-2

CDR3: CASSLVWAQPQHF
DNA: TGTGCCAGCAGCTTAGTTTGGGCCCAGCCCCAGCATTTT
D: .
size: .
J: TRBJ1-5
V: TRBV7-2

CDR3: CASSVLQVGAEAFF
DNA: TGTGCCAGCAGCGTACTCCAGGTGGGAGCTGAAGCTTTCTTT
D: .
size: .
J: TRBJ1-1
V: TRBV11-2

CDR3: CASSWTGTRYGYTF
DNA: TGTGCCAGCAGCTGGACCGGGACTCGATATGGCTACACCTTC
D: .
size: .
J: TRBJ1-2
V: TRBV5-6

CDR3: CASSQAAGNTYEQYF
DNA: TGTGCCAGCAGCCAAGCGGCAGGAAATACCTACGAGCAGTACTTC
D: .
size: .
J: TRBJ2-7
V: TRBV4-2

CDR3: CASKSAGKNTGELFF
DNA: TGTGCCAGTAAATCGGCCGGGAAAAACACCGGGGAGCTGTTTTTT
D: .
size: .
J: TRBJ2-2
V: TRBV19

CDR3: CASSHDRVTEAFF
DNA: TGTGCCAGCAGCCATGACAGGGTCACTGAAGCTTTCTTT
D: TRBD1
size: .
J: TRBJ1-1
V: TRBV7-9

CDR3: CASSLLSRREQFF
DNA: TGTGCCAGCAGTTTACTATCAAGGAGGGAGCAGTTCTTC
D: .
size: .
J: TRBJ2-1
V: TRBV27

CDR3: CASSPRGGPAGEQYF
DNA: TGTGCCAGCTCACCCCGGGGGGGTCCGGCGGGGGAGCAGTACTTC
D: TRBD2
size: .
J: TRBJ2-7
V: TRBV18

CDR3: CASSPSRGVYNEQFF
DNA: TGTGCCAGCAGCCCGTCCAGGGGGGTATACAATGAGCAGTTCTTC
D: .
size: .
J: TRBJ2-1
V: TRBV7-2

CDR3: CASSLGQIENYGYTF
DNA: TGTGCCAGCAGTCTGGGACAGATAGAAAACTATGGCTACACCTTC
D: TRBD1
size: .
J: TRBJ1-2
V: TRBV2

CDR3: CASSPTSGNYEQFF
DNA: TGTGCCAGCAGCCCTACTAGCGGGAATTATGAGCAGTTCTTC
D: TRBD2
size: .
J: TRBJ2-1
V: TRBV4-2

CDR3: CASRGQGNYGYTF
DNA: TGTGCCAGCCGCGGACAGGGGAACTATGGCTACACCTTC
D: TRBD1
size: few
J: TRBJ1-2
V: TRBV9

CDR3: CASRPEGGVYEQYF
DNA: TGTGCCAGCAGACCTGAGGGTGGCGTCTACGAGCAGTACTTC
D: .
size: .
J: TRBJ2-7
V: TRBV27

CDR3: CASSRTQTSGGENTGELFF
DNA: TGTGCCAGCTCTCGCACTCAGACTAGCGGGGGAGAGAACACCGGGGAGCTGTTTTTT
D: TRBD2
size: .
J: TRBJ2-2
V: TRBV18

CDR3: CASTPGQLNTGELFF
DNA: TGCGCCAGCACACCGGGACAGTTGAACACCGGGGAGCTGTTTTTT
D: TRBD1
size: once
J: TRBJ2-2
V: TRBV4-3

CDR3: CASSSFRDSPYEQYF
DNA: TGTGCCAGCAGCTCCTTCAGGGACTCTCCCTACGAGCAGTACTTC
D: .
size: .
J: TRBJ2-7
V: TRBV7-2

CDR3: CASSSGQGWGNTIYF
DNA: TGTGCCAGCAGCTCCGGACAGGGGTGGGGAAACACCATATATTTT
D: TRBD1
size: once
J: TRBJ1-3
V: TRBV6-5

CDR3: CASSAEGTQYF
DNA: TGTGCCAGCAGCGCAGAGGGGACCCAGTACTTC
D: .
size: .
J: TRBJ2-5
V: TRBV2

CDR3: CASSQDWVSSGGVHTGELFF
DNA: TGTGCCAGCAGCCAAGATTGGGTGTCTAGCGGGGGGGTACACACCGGGGAGCTGTTTTTT
D: TRBD2
size: once
J: TRBJ2-2
V: TRBV14

CDR3: CASSQGQGDEKLFF
DNA: TGTGCCAGCAGCCAAGGGCAGGGTGATGAAAAACTGTTTTTT
D: .
size: once
J: TRBJ1-4
V: TRBV14

CDR3: CASGRRAPRREQYF
DNA: TGTGCTAGCGGGCGGCGGGCCCCCAGGCGGGAGCAGTACTTC
D: .
size: .
J: TRBJ2-7
V: TRBV12-5

CDR3: CASSATTGGYGYTF
DNA: TGTGCCAGCAGCGCCACAACAGGGGGCTATGGCTACACCTTC
D: TRBD1
size: .
J: TRBJ1-2
V: TRBV7-9

CDR3: CSASEPDTQYF
DNA: TGCAGTGCTTCAGAACCAGATACGCAGTATTTT
D: .
size: .
J: TRBJ2-3
V: TRBV20-1

CDR3: CASSPPAYEQYF
DNA: TGTGCCAGCAGTCCGCCAGCCTACGAGCAGTACTTC
D: .
size: .
J: TRBJ2-7
V: TRBV28

CDR3: CASSAIRTANSPLHF
DNA: TGTGCCAGCAGCGCGATCCGGACTGCCAATTCACCCCTCCACTTT
D: .
size: .
J: TRBJ1-6
V: TRBV7-8

CDR3: CASSPVEGNTIYF
DNA: TGTGCCAGCTCACCGGTGGAGGGAAACACCATATATTTT
D: .
size: .
J: TRBJ1-3
V: TRBV18

CDR3: CASSSGGHTEAFF
DNA: TGTGCCAGCAGTTCTGGGGGCCACACTGAAGCTTTCTTT
D: .
size: few
J: TRBJ1-1
V: TRBV28

CDR3: CASSGIGTGGPDSGNTIYF
DNA: TGTGCCAGCAGCGGGATCGGGACAGGGGGACCTGACTCTGGAAACACCATATATTTT
D: TRBD1
size: .
J: TRBJ1-3
V: TRBV7-6

CDR3: CASRRDRDTGELFF
DNA: TGTGCCAGCAGACGAGACAGGGACACCGGGGAGCTGTTTTTT
D: TRBD1
size: .
J: TRBJ2-2
V: TRBV4-2

CDR3: CASSPGGSVTDTQYF
DNA: TGTGCCAGCAGCCCAGGGGGCTCAGTCACAGATACGCAGTATTTT
D: TRBD1
size: .
J: TRBJ2-3
V: TRBV5-4

CDR3: CASSSERGNQPQHF
DNA: TGTGCCAGCAGCTCAGAGCGTGGCAATCAGCCCCAGCATTTT
D: .
size: .
J: TRBJ1-5
V: TRBV5-5

CDR3: CASIGGGHNEQFF
DNA: TGTGCCAGTATTGGGGGGGGCCACAATGAGCAGTTCTTC
D: .
size: .
J: TRBJ2-1
V: TRBV19